This T cell receptor (beta chain) was captured by sequencing in a study of T cell repertoires in cytomegalovirus infection. About the study: Recently identified HLA-C-restricted and well-studied HLA-B-restricted CMV epitopes were used. CMV infection and matching HLA type were both indicated by public TCR beta signatures.

Whole-study findings and limits: Ex vivo, HLA-C-restricted CMV-specific TCR beta clonotypes prevailed over the rest of the response.

Each CDR3 protein gets one entry after TCRdb re-called the reads with MiXCR. In the table there are approximately 910,000 distinct CDR3 sequences, 31% of which are singletons. Germline CDR1 reads SEHNR; CDR2 reads FQNEAQ (reference sequence). Trimming took off 2 bases at V and 4 bases at J, with 11 bases between the two ends. The CDR3 sequence is 15 residues long. Remarks on this clonotype: Its specificity is not known.

The TCR sequence derives from a human donor in good health (CMV status not recorded). Some clones in this sample may be carry-over from other donors' samples. This rearrangement joins TRBV7-9 to TRBJ1-4; D gene ambiguous. This specimen consisted of cultured CD8+ T cells from PBMCs, obtained from culture after CMV antigen stimulation. CDR3 region: CASSLPDKVNEKLFF. DNA for the CDR3: TGTGCCAGCAGCTTACCCGACAAGGTTAATGAAAAACTGTTTTTT.